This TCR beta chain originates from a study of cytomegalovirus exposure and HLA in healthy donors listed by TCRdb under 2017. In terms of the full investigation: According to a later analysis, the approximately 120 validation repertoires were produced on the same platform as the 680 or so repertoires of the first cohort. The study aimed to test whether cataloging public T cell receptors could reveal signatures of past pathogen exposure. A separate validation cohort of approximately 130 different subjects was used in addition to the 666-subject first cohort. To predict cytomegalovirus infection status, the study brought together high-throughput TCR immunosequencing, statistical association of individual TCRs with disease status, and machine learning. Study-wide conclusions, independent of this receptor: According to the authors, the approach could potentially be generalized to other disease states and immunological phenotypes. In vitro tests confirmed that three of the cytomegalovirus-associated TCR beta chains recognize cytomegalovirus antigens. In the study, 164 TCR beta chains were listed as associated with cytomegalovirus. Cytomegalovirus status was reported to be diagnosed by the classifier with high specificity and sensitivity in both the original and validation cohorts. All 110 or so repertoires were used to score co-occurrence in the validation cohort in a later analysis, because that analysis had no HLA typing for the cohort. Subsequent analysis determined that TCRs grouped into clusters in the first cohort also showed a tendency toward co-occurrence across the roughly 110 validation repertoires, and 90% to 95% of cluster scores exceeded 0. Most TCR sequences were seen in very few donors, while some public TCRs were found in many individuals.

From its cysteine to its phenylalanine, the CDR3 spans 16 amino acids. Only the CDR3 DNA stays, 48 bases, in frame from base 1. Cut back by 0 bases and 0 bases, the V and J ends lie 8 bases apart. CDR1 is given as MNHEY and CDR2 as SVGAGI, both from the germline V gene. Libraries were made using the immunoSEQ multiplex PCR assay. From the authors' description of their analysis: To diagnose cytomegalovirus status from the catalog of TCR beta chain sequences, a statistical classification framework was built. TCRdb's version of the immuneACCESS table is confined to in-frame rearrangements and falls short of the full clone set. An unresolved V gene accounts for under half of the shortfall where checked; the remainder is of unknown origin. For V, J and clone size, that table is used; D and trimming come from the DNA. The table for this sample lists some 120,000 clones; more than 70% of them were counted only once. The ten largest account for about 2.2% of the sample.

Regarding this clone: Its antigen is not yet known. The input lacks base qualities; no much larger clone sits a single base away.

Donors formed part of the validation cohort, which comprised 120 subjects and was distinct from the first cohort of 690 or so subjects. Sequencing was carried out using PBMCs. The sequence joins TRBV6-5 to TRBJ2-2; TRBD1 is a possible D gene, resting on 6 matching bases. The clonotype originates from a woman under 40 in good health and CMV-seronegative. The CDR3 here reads CASSYSGHSNTGELFF. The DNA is TGTGCCAGCAGTTACTCGGGACACTCGAACACCGGGGAGCTGTTTTTT.